This entry lists 22 T cell receptor beta chains sequenced from one sample in a study of blood T cell repertoires in COVID-19 (dated by TCRdb to about 2020). The library was built by means of the immunoSEQ multiplex PCR assay. The clones in this table, taken by TCRdb from immuneACCESS, are in-frame only. Not every clone is retained; where verified, under half of the shortfall comes from an unresolved V gene, and the cause of the rest is unknown. This sample has 380,000 or so clones in its table, and roughly 90% of those were observed once. The top ten clones comprise roughly 1.2% of the sample. Sequencing was carried out using peripheral blood. The receptor set was obtained from a man between 35 and 55 years old with acute or convalescent COVID-19.

CDR3: CATSQGDQPQHF. The CDR3 nucleotides are TGTGCCACCTCACAGGGAGACCAGCCCCAGCATTTT. The chain uses TRBV10-3 and TRBJ1-5, with a weak D call TRBD1 (6 bases). The CDR3 covers 12 residues. Deletions cut 10 bases from V and 7 bases from J, with 14 bases between. The germline gives CDR1 ENHRY, CDR2 SYGVKD.

In the case of this clone: A read error may account for a junction end that differs from germline. The rearrangement uses TRBV7-7 and TRBJ1-3; D may be TRBD1 (5 bases). This CDR3 is built from 15 residues. Looked up from germline, CDR1 is SSHAT and CDR2 is FNYEAQ (reference sequence). In DNA form, the CDR3 reads TGTGCTAGCAGCCCCCTGGGGACTTCTGGAAACACCATATATTTT. Translated, it gives CASSPLGTSGNTIYF.

The rearrangement links TRBV30 to TRBJ2-2; TRBD2 aligns across 8 bases. The CDR3 extends over 15 amino acids. Germline lookup yields CDR1 GTSNPN and CDR2 SVGIG (reference sequence). With V trimmed by 4 bases and J by 4 bases, 8 bases remained unmatched. For the CDR3, the DNA is TGTGCCTGGAATCCCTCGGGGGGGAGCACCGGGGAGCTGTTTTTT. It encodes CAWNPSGGSTGELFF.

V gene TRBV18 combines with J gene TRBJ1-6; perhaps TRBD1 as D (5 bases). This CDR3 region has 15 residues. The V and J ends lost 3 bases and 9 bases respectively, with 15 bases between them. Germline values: CDR1 KGHSH, CDR2 LQKENI. The chain's CDR3 is CASSPREGNGSPLHF. CDR3 coding DNA: TGTGCCAGCTCACCCAGGGAAGGGAATGGTTCACCCCTCCACTTT.

The chain employs TRBV2 and TRBJ2-1; 9 bases are a match to TRBD2. The junction had 9 bases not matched to a gene; V was cut back by 5 bases and J by 7 bases. This CDR3 is 15 amino acids long. Germline V lookup: CDR1 SNHLY, CDR2 FYNNEI. CDR3 sequence (DNA): TGTGCCAGCAGTTACGCTGGGACTAGCATAAATGAGCAGTTCTTC. Its protein is CASSYAGTSINEQFF.

The rearrangement joins TRBV7-9 to TRBJ2-1; 7 bases align to TRBD2. After removal of 5 bases from V and 2 bases from J, the junction contained 9 bases not matched to a gene. The CDR3 totals 16 residues. Germline V lookup: CDR1 SEHNR, CDR2 FQNEAQ (reference sequence). The CDR3 reads CASSPSPAGAYNEQFF. As DNA, the CDR3 is TGTGCCAGCAGCCCCAGCCCGGCGGGGGCCTACAATGAGCAGTTCTTC.

This CDR3 reads CASSILGTPNTEAFF. DNA for the CDR3: TGTGCCAGTAGTATTTTGGGGACTCCGAACACTGAAGCTTTCTTT. The rearrangement joins TRBV19 to TRBJ1-1; possible D gene TRBD1, 5 bases. This CDR3 has 15 residues. V lost 3 bases, J lost 1 base, and 12 bases lay in between. Germline loops: CDR1 LNHDA, CDR2 SQIVND (reference sequence).

V usage is TRBV29-1 and J usage is TRBJ1-6; 7 nucleotides align to TRBD1. After removal of 4 bases from V and 7 bases from J, the junction contained 7 bases not matched to a gene. Germline-derived CDR1 and CDR2 are SQVTM and ANQGSEA. There are 14 residues in the CDR3. The CDR3 nucleotides read TGCAGCGTTGGGACAGGACAGGACAATTCACCCCTCCACTTT. Translation: CSVGTGQDNSPLHF.

This chain joins TRBV28 and TRBJ2-5; D may be TRBD1 (6 bases). This CDR3 region has 15 residues. Per the germline V gene, CDR1 is MDHEN and CDR2 is SYDVKM. V was shortened by 5 bases and J by 1 base, with 14 bases between the two germline ends. The CDR3 loop reads CASSGERTVQETQYF. CDR3 bases: TGTGCCAGCAGTGGGGAACGGACAGTCCAAGAGACCCAGTACTTC.

CDR3 nucleotide sequence: TGTGCCAGCTCATTGGCAGACAATCAGCCCCAGCATTTT. Its translation: CASSLADNQPQHF. V usage is TRBV18 and J usage is TRBJ1-5; D not resolved. Germline CDR1 KGHSH, CDR2 LQKENI. The CDR3 extends over 13 amino acids. V was cut by 5 bases and J by 3 bases, with 8 bases left in between.

The V gene is TRBV28, the J gene TRBJ1-2; D ambiguous. Trimming left V 2 bases short and J 4 bases short, with 8 bases between. The CDR3 is 13 amino acids. Germline CDR1 is MDHEN and CDR2 is SYDVKM. CDR3 loop: CASSLGGFYGYTF. The CDR3 nucleotides read TGTGCCAGCAGTTTAGGAGGGTTCTATGGCTACACCTTC.

This clone was detected a few times. This rearrangement joins TRBV11-2 to TRBJ2-1; perhaps TRBD2 as D (5 bases). The ends were cut back, 6 bases at V and 10 bases at J, with 19 bases in the middle. The CDR3 is 14 residues long. Germline V gene lookup returns CDR1 SGHAT and CDR2 FQNNGV. The CDR3 coding sequence is TGTGCCAGCAGACCCGGAGGCCTGGACCGCGAGCAGTTCTTC. Encoded protein: CASRPGGLDREQFF.

V is TRBV5-6 and J is TRBJ2-2; possibly TRBD1 for D (6 bases). Germline V CDR1 and CDR2: SGHDT, YYEEEE. The CDR3 loop spans 17 amino acids. The V gene lost 2 bases and the J gene lost 5 bases, with 19 bases spanning the gap. CDR3 sequence (DNA): TGTGCCAGCAGCTTTAGGCCCAGGGGAATGTGGACCGGGGAGCTGTTTTTT. Protein sequence: CASSFRPRGMWTGELFF.

The genes are TRBV5-4 and TRBJ1-2; TRBD1 is a possible D gene (6 bases). This CDR3 is built from 13 residues. Per the germline V gene, CDR1 is SGHNT and CDR2 is YYREEE (reference sequence). V was trimmed by 3 bases and J by 0 bases, leaving 6 bases between them. Here the CDR3 DNA reads TGTGCCAGCAGCTGGGACACTAACTATGGCTACACCTTC. Its protein product is CASSWDTNYGYTF.

The V call is TRBV5-4, the J call TRBJ1-2, with 8 bases identical to TRBD1. From germline, CDR1 is SGHNT and CDR2 YYREEE (reference sequence). Germline trimming cut 4 bases from V and 2 bases from J; bases unmatched to any gene: 7. CDR3 length equals 15 residues. This chain's CDR3 is CASSPPRTGNYGYTF. CDR3 sequence (DNA): TGTGCCAGCAGCCCACCGCGGACAGGGAACTATGGCTACACCTTC.

The chain combines TRBV4-1 with TRBJ1-3, with D hard to call. CDR1 is MGHRA and CDR2 is YSYEKL in the germline V gene. The CDR3 has 15 amino acids. V was trimmed by 2 bases and J by 4 bases, leaving 12 bases between them. The CDR3, as DNA: TGCGCCAGCAGCCAATCGACTGGAATCGGAAACACCATATATTTT. It translates to CASSQSTGIGNTIYF.

This chain uses TRBV27 with TRBJ2-7; 7 bases agree with TRBD1. J was trimmed by 1 base and V by 4 bases; bases with no gene match: 4. The CDR3 runs to 14 residues. CDR1 and CDR2 from the germline V gene are MNHEY and SMNVEV (reference sequence). Written as DNA, the CDR3 is TGTGCCAGCAGTTACAGGGGAGCGTCCTACGAGCAGTACTTC. Its protein product is CASSYRGASYEQYF.

V usage is TRBV28 and J usage is TRBJ1-1, with 10 positions matching TRBD1. The CDR3 totals 17 residues. Germline V gene sequence: CDR1 MDHEN, CDR2 SYDVKM. The trim removed 7 bases at V and 0 bases at J, leaving 11 bases unmatched. CDR3: CASKPTGGVVMNTEAFF. CDR3 DNA sequence: TGTGCCAGCAAGCCGACAGGGGGCGTAGTAATGAACACTGAAGCTTTCTTT.

This clone was observed once. This chain links TRBV28 with TRBJ1-1; possible D gene TRBD1, 5 bases. This CDR3 has 16 residues. V was pared by 6 bases and J by 4 bases, with 21 bases between. Germline CDR1 reads MDHEN; CDR2 reads SYDVKM. CDR3 sequence reads: CASSRVRGSRITEAFF. The CDR3 nucleotides are TGTGCCAGCAGCCGGGTACGGGGGTCTAGGATCACTGAAGCTTTCTTT.

The chain recombines TRBV19 with TRBJ2-1, with a tentative D call TRBD2 (6 bases). The CDR3 totals 12 residues. Germline lookup yields CDR1 LNHDA and CDR2 SQIVND (reference sequence). Trimming shortened V by 2 bases and J by 9 bases, and 8 bases separated the two germline ends. CDR3: CASSIPAGEQFF. The CDR3 DNA reads as TGTGCCAGTAGTATACCAGCGGGTGAGCAGTTCTTC.

The rearrangement links TRBV7-6 to TRBJ2-7; D is ambiguous. Germline values: CDR1 SGHVS, CDR2 FNYEAQ. Trimming took off 5 bases at V and 4 bases at J, with 12 bases between the two ends. This CDR3 is 13 amino acids long. The CDR3 sequence is CASSPDWRYEQYF. In DNA, the CDR3 is TGTGCCAGCAGCCCCGACTGGCGATACGAGCAGTACTTC.

The rearrangement joins TRBV28 to TRBJ1-5, with TRBD1 as a possible D gene (5 bases). The length of the CDR3 is 15 residues. V was trimmed by 0 bases and J by 3 bases, leaving 9 bases between them. Looked up from germline, CDR1 is MDHEN and CDR2 is SYDVKM. DNA for the CDR3: TGTGCCAGCAGTTTATGGGGGCAGGACAATCAGCCCCAGCATTTT. Its protein is CASSLWGQDNQPQHF.